The 5 T cell receptor beta chains below were found in one sample sequenced in a study of T cell responses to AZD1222 COVID-19 vaccine. Profiled with immunoSEQ multiplex PCR; TCRdb holds only in-frame clones, not every one. Of about 140,000 clones listed, around 92% were seen once; the top ten hold around 10%. The specimen comprised peripheral blood, sampled after recovery from COVID-19. These receptors originate from an adult who had recovered from COVID-19.

The chain links TRBV19 to TRBJ2-1; TRBD2 matches at 9 bases. Germline V gives CDR1 LNHDA, CDR2 SQIVND (reference sequence). This CDR3 contains 20 residues. Trimming at V came to 4 bases and at J to 6 bases, leaving 22 bases not matched to a gene. The CDR3, as DNA: TGTGCCAGTAGTACGCCTTTTGACCCTAGCGGGAAAGATGTATCCAATGAGCAGTTCTTC. Residues: CASSTPFDPSGKDVSNEQFF. The full variable domain, its missing parts supplied by reference TRBV19 and TRBJ2-1, is DGGITQSPKYLFRKEGQNVTLSCEQNLNHDAMYWYRQDPGQGLRLIYYSQIVNDFQKGDIAEGYSVSREKKESFPLTVTSAQKNPTAFYLCASSTPFDPSGKDVSNEQFFGPGTRLTVL.

The gene calls are TRBV14 and TRBJ1-1, with 10 bases identical to TRBD1. The CDR3 is 17 amino acids. Looked up from germline, CDR1 is SGHDN and CDR2 is FVKESK. Trimming at V came to 2 bases and at J to 3 bases, leaving 9 bases not matched to a gene. DNA of the CDR3: TGTGCCAGCAGCCAACTCCCGGGACAGGGGTTGGACACTGAAGCTTTCTTT. As protein: CASSQLPGQGLDTEAFF.

The CDR3 sequence is CASSTRLAYNEQFF. As DNA, the CDR3 is TGTGCCAGCAGCACTCGACTAGCGTACAATGAGCAGTTCTTC. This chain connects TRBV11-2 to TRBJ2-1; 8 nucleotides match TRBD2. The germline gives CDR1 SGHAT, CDR2 FQNNGV. The CDR3 has 14 amino acids. J gave up 4 bases and V 5 bases, and 4 bases lay outside the gene matches. Full variable domain (remainder filled in from reference TRBV11-2 and TRBJ2-1): EAGVAQSPRYKIIEKRQSVAFWCNPISGHATLYWYQQILGQGPKLLIQFQNNGVVDDSQLPKDRFSAERLKGVDSTLKIQPAKLEDSAVYLCASSTRLAYNEQFFGPGTRLTVL.

The chain joins TRBV3-1 (or the pseudogene TRBV3-2) to TRBJ2-5, with D possibly matching TRBD1 (5 bases). The V end lost 0 bases, the J end lost 5 bases, and 16 bases lay between the germline ends. The CDR3 covers 16 residues. Per the germline V gene, CDR1 is LGHDT and CDR2 is YNNKEL (reference sequence). As DNA, the CDR3 is TGTGCCAGCAGCCAAGATCTGGTTAGGGCAGGGGAGACCCAGTACTTC. This sequence encodes CASSQDLVRAGETQYF.

The CDR3 DNA reads TGCGCCAGCAGGCAGACTAGCGAGCTCTCCAATGAGCAGTTCTTC. It encodes CASRQTSELSNEQFF. The rearrangement uses TRBV4-1 and TRBJ2-1; TRBD2 matches 8 bases. Per germline, CDR1 MGHRA and CDR2 YSYEKL. Trimming took 6 bases from V and 6 from J; bases not matched to a gene: 10. This CDR3 has 15 residues.